This T cell receptor (beta chain) was captured by sequencing in a study of Ad26.COV2.S vaccination and SARS-CoV-2 variants (dated by TCRdb to the early 2020s). Broadly, across the study: Donors in the vaccine arm were drawn from COV1001, a phase I-IIa trial of Ad26.COV2.S in healthy adults that was multicentre, randomized, double-blind and placebo-controlled. The TCR-sequenced set comprised approximately 30 samples: 19 Ad26.COV2.S vaccine recipients, 5 placebo recipients and 8 SARS-CoV-2 convalescent individuals. Investigators did not know the trial group allocation while performing experiments and assessing outcomes. The specificity and breadth of SARS-CoV-2-reactive T cell receptors after Ad26.COV2.S vaccination were assessed by TCRbeta repertoire sequencing. Ad26.COV2.S was administered intramuscularly at 5 x 10^10 or 1 x 10^11 viral particles, either as a single shot or as two shots given 56 days apart. Participants in the trial were split at random into five groups of five each, receiving low-dose or high-dose Ad26.COV2.S once or twice, or else placebo on both occasions. Beyond this particular receptor, the publication reports: Higher spike-specific TCR breadth was observed in Ad26.COV2.S recipients than in placebo recipients (P = 0.0014). The study lacked the statistical power to compare responses across vaccine doses or regimens. Comparable non-spike TCR breadth was observed between vaccine and placebo recipients, consistent with only spike being contained in the vaccine. According to the authors, total T cell responses may have been underestimated by the TCR breadth and depth analyses. After vaccination, substantial breadth of spike-specific CD8+ and CD4+ T cell responses was reported.

Comment on this clone: Its recognized antigen is unknown. Base qualities are not recorded, but no much larger clone differs from it by a single base.

According to the study, the label for this sample's treatment or condition signals: around 19 received Ad26.COV2.S at low or high dose, single or two shots; roughly five received placebo; per-sample allocation not given. Repertoires of vaccine and placebo recipients were sequenced from samples taken on day 63 after the first injection. Cohort 1b enrolled about two dozen adults aged 18-55 years at a single site in Boston, USA, between 29 July and 7 August 2020. As a vaccine, Ad26.COV2.S was a replication-incompetent adenovirus type 26 vector that expressed a prefusion-stabilized SARS-CoV-2 spike protein derived from the original Wuhan strain. Including the terminal cysteine and phenylalanine, the CDR3 comprises 13 residues. The read is trimmed to its CDR3 DNA, 39 bases read in frame from base 1. V loses 5 bases, J loses 5 bases, and the germline ends lie 9 bases apart. TCRbeta CDR3 regions were sequenced with the immunoSEQ Assay. After extraction, genomic DNA underwent amplification by bias-controlled multiplex PCR, followed by high-throughput sequencing. The authors processed their data as follows. To quantify the absolute abundance of every unique TCRbeta CDR3 region, sequences were collapsed and filtered. Usable DNA was measured by amplifying reference genes present in all nucleated cells, and TCRbeta template counts were normalized to that usable DNA to estimate T cell fraction. Repertoire TCRs were annotated as SARS-CoV-2-specific when V gene, CDR3 amino acid sequence and J gene were exactly matched to a known reactive TCR set. MIRA supplied the reference SARS-CoV-2 TCR set, which was filtered for enrichment in COVID-19-positive ImmuneCODE repertoires so that public or cross-reactive TCRs were removed. Based on the MIRA antigens, annotated TCRs were further analysed at the level of specific ORF or position within ORF. Depth was the summed frequency of annotated unique rearrangements, while breadth was defined as annotated unique rearrangements over total unique productive rearrangements. Two-sided Wilcoxon rank-sum tests were applied when comparing TCR breadth between groups. TCRdb took this table from immuneACCESS and kept in-frame rearrangements with V and J called. Such tables lack part of the clones; where checked against another copy, unresolved V genes explain under half of the gap, and the rest is unexplained. V, J and clone size are taken as reported in that table, and D and trimming were inferred from the DNA itself. The sample has 380,000 or so clones on record, about 80% of them singletons. The ten largest account for almost 7.5% of the sample.

The receptor was derived from a person between 18 and 65 years old who received the Ad26.COV2.S COVID-19 vaccine or a placebo. The rearranged chain carries TRBV12-3 or TRBV12-4 and TRBJ2-2; the D segment might be TRBD1 or TRBD2, since each matches 5 bases. This material consisted of peripheral blood, taken in a trial of Ad26.COV2.S vaccine versus placebo. The DNA is TGTGCCAGCAGTAGGGACCGGACCGGGGAGCTGTTTTTT. The resulting protein is CASSRDRTGELFF.